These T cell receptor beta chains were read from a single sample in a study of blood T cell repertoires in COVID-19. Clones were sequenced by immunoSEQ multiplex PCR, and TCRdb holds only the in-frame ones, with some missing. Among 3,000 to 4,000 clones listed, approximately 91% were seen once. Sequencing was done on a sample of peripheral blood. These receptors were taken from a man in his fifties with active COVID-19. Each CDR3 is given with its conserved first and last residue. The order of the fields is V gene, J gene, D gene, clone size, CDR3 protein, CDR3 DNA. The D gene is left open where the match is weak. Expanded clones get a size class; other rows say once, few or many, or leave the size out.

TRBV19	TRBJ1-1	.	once	CASSIFRSGTEAFF	TGTGCCAGTAGTATATTTAGGTCGGGCACTGAAGCTTTCTTT
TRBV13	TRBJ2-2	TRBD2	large	CASSNSLAGEFTGELFF	TGTGCCAGCAGCAACTCCCTAGCGGGAGAGTTCACCGGGGAGCTGTTTTTT
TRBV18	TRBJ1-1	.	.	CASFHEQTVNTEAFF	TGTGCCAGCTTCCATGAACAAACAGTGAACACTGAAGCTTTCTTT
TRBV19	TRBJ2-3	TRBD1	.	CASSIGDRGPFDTQYF	TGTGCCAGTAGTATAGGCGACAGGGGGCCCTTCGATACGCAGTATTTT
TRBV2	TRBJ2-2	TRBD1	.	CASSRDRDPGELFF	TGTGCCAGCAGTCGGGACAGGGATCCCGGGGAGCTGTTTTTT
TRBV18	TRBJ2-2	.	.	CASSRTPNTGELFF	TGTGCCAGCTCACGGACACCGAACACCGGGGAGCTGTTTTTT
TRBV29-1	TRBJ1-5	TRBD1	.	CSVAGGLLQPQHF	TGCAGCGTAGCAGGGGGCTTGTTACAGCCCCAGCATTTT
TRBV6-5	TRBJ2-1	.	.	CASSSGQDYNEQFF	TGTGCCAGCAGTTCAGGACAAGACTACAATGAGCAGTTCTTC
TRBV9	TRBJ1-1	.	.	CASSVSSNTEAFF	TGTGCCAGCAGCGTCTCCTCGAACACTGAAGCTTTCTTT
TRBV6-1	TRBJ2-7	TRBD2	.	CASSEKTGTSGVHSYEQYF	TGTGCCAGCAGTGAAAAGACTGGGACTAGCGGCGTACACTCCTACGAGCAGTACTTC
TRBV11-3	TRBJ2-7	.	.	CASSLRRGEQYF	TGTGCCAGCAGCTTAAGAAGAGGGGAGCAGTACTTC
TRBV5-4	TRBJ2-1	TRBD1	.	CASSRADRDYNEQFF	TGTGCCAGCAGCCGGGCAGACAGGGATTACAATGAGCAGTTCTTC
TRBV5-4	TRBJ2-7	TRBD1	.	CASSDHRGLPYEQYF	TGTGCCAGCAGCGACCACAGGGGGCTACCCTACGAGCAGTACTTC
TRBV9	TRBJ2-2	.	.	CASSVDRSGKTGTNTGELFF	TGTGCCAGCAGCGTAGATCGGAGCGGGAAGACAGGAACGAACACCGGGGAGCTGTTTTTT
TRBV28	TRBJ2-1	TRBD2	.	CASETGLANGNEQFF	TGTGCCAGTGAAACGGGACTAGCCAACGGCAATGAGCAGTTCTTC
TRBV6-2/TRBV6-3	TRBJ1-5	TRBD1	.	CASSRQGDQHF	TGTGCCAGCAGCAGACAGGGGGACCAGCATTTT
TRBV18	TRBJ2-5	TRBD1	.	CASSPNRGLRETQYF	TGTGCCAGCTCGCCCAACAGGGGGCTGAGGGAGACCCAGTACTTC
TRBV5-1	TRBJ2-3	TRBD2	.	CASSYTGLASVSTDTQYF	TGCGCCAGCAGCTACACGGGACTAGCGAGCGTAAGCACAGATACGCAGTATTTT
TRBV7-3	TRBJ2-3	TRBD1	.	CASSKQGSVADTQYF	TGTGCCAGCAGCAAACAGGGGTCGGTGGCAGATACGCAGTATTTT
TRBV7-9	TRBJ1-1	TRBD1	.	CASSSMDRANTEAFF	TGTGCCAGCAGCTCGATGGACAGGGCGAACACTGAAGCTTTCTTT
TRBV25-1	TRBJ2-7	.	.	CASSAELQYEQYF	TGTGCCAGTTCTGCGGAACTGCAGTACGAGCAGTACTTC
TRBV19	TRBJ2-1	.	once	CASSIQGPFFYNEQFF	TGTGCCAGTAGTATCCAGGGTCCCTTTTTCTACAATGAGCAGTTCTTC
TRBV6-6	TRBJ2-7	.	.	CASSASGFYEQYF	TGTGCCAGCAGCGCCTCAGGGTTCTACGAGCAGTACTTC
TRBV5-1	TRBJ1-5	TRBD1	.	CASSSTGVGQPQHF	TGCGCCAGCAGCTCGACAGGGGTTGGACAGCCCCAGCATTTT
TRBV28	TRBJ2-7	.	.	CASSGLGTMDEQYF	TGTGCCAGCAGTGGTCTGGGGACAATGGACGAGCAGTACTTC
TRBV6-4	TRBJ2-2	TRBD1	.	CASRRDRGPEHRGAVF	TGTGCCAGCCGCCGGGACAGGGGGCCCGAACACCGGGGAGCTGTTTTT
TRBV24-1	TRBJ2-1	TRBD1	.	CATSDSTGYDEQFF	TGTGCCACCAGTGACTCGACAGGGTACGATGAGCAGTTCTTC